This T cell receptor (beta chain) is from a study of blood T cell repertoires in COVID-19. Study as a whole: COVID-19 samples from acute and convalescent phases originated in the United States, Italy and Spain. Sample material is recorded as cDNA or gDNA derived from T cells, B-cell-depleted T cells, or PBMCs.

Methods used by the authors: Reference gene primer amplification yielded estimated nucleated cell counts. Only in-frame clones appear in the TCRdb table, and some are missing; sequencing was by immunoSEQ multiplex PCR. V and J calls and clone size are those listed in that table; D and trimming were worked out from the DNA. The sample lists 200,000 to 250,000 clones, about four fifths seen once, with approximately 1.8% in the top ten. Input material: peripheral blood. The TCR originated in a man aged 30 to 39 who had recovered from COVID-19.

This chain's CDR3 is CASSLPPQTALNTEAFF. The CDR3 DNA follows: TGTGCCAGCAGCTTACCGCCTCAGACAGCACTGAACACTGAAGCTTTCTTT. This chain links TRBV11-2 with TRBJ1-1, with D possibly matching TRBD1 (5 bases). This CDR3 spans 17 amino acids. V lost 2 bases and J lost 0, with 16 bases in between. CDR1 is SGHAT, CDR2 FQNNGV, per germline.